Presented here are 5 T cell receptor beta chains from one specimen sequenced in a study of T cell responses to AZD1222 COVID-19 vaccine. The table came from immunoSEQ multiplex PCR; TCRdb's copy has only in-frame clones and leaves some out. This table holds about 120,000 clones, roughly 85% found once. The source material was peripheral blood, sampled on day 0 of AZD1222 vaccination. These receptors all stem from an adult in good health.

Points on this clone: The same CDR3 can be traced to other DNA sequences in this sample. This CDR3 is CASSLVGDTQYF. CDR3 nucleotide sequence: TGTGCCAGCAGCTTAGTAGGGGATACGCAGTATTTT. This sequence joins TRBV7-9 and TRBJ2-3; D is uncertain. Germline V gene data show CDR1 as SEHNR and CDR2 as FQNEAQ (reference sequence). Between the trimmed V and J ends, which lost 1 base and 6 bases, there was a span of 5 bases. The CDR3 sequence is 12 residues long.

The count of this clone is one. The chain joins TRBV24-1 to TRBJ2-1; 11 positions match TRBD2. Germline V lookup: CDR1 KGHDR, CDR2 SFDVKD. The ends lost 5 bases at V and 2 bases at J; junction bases unmatched: 10. This CDR3 contains 18 residues. The CDR3 coding sequence is TGTGCCACCAGTGCTGCCGGGACTAGCGGAAGAGCCTACAATGAGCAGTTCTTC. This sequence encodes CATSAAGTSGRAYNEQFF.

The chain employs TRBV15 and TRBJ1-4; possibly TRBD1 for D (5 bases). The CDR3 has 15 residues. Trimming shortened V by 3 bases and J by 2 bases, and 10 bases separated the two germline ends. Germline values: CDR1 LNHNV, CDR2 YYDKDF (reference sequence). The CDR3 here is CATSSRAWTNEKLFF. The CDR3 nucleotides are TGTGCCACCAGCAGCAGGGCGTGGACTAATGAAAAACTGTTTTTT.

V and J are TRBV14 and TRBJ1-5; TRBD1 agrees at 9 bases. This CDR3 comprises 14 residues. Per germline, CDR1 SGHDN and CDR2 FVKESK. The J segment lost 6 bases and the V segment lost 3 bases, leaving 3 bases of the junction unmatched. This chain's CDR3 is CASSQQTGGQPQHF. CDR3 bases: TGTGCCAGCAGCCAGCAGACAGGGGGTCAGCCCCAGCATTTT.

The genes are TRBV7-9 and TRBJ2-5; 7 nucleotides align to TRBD1. V lost 5 bases, J lost 5 bases, and 8 bases stayed unmatched. The CDR3 has 14 amino acids. Per germline, CDR1 SEHNR and CDR2 FQNEAQ (reference sequence). CDR3 in amino acids: CASSPRQGMETQYF. In DNA form, the CDR3 reads TGTGCCAGCAGCCCCCGACAGGGTATGGAGACCCAGTACTTC. The full variable domain, its missing parts supplied by reference TRBV7-9 and TRBJ2-5, is DTGVSQNPRHKITKRGQNVTFRCDPISEHNRLYWYRQTLGQGPEFLTYFQNEAQLEKSRLLSDRFSAERPKGSFSTLEIQRTEQGDSAMYLCASSPRQGMETQYFGPGTRLLVL.